One sample yielded the 5 T cell receptor beta chains listed below, sequenced in a study of molecular identifiers for immune sequencing clone quantification. MiXCR, applied by TCRdb to the PCR reads, yields one record per CDR3 protein. The sample yields 300,000 to 400,000 distinct CDR3 sequences, about a fifth seen once. The specimen was naive CD8+ T cells from blood, with Jurkat cell RNA spiked in. Subset specified: FACS-sorted CD8+CD4-CCR7+CD45RA+ naive T cells. The receptor set was obtained from a human donor in good health. Some libraries in this study had Jurkat cell RNA spiked in.

This chain joins TRBV27 and TRBJ2-7; maybe TRBD1 (6 bases). Germline CDR1 reads MNHEY; CDR2 reads SMNVEV (reference sequence). The ends were cut back, 5 bases at V and 2 bases at J, with 16 bases in the middle. The CDR3 extends over 15 amino acids. The CDR3: CASSTSGHGTYEQYF. As DNA, the CDR3 is TGTGCCAGCAGTACATCGGGACATGGGACCTACGAGCAGTACTTC.

This clonotype occurred many times. The V and J genes are TRBV4-3 and TRBJ2-7, with 11 bases aligning to TRBD1. CDR1 LGHNA and CDR2 YSLEER come from the germline V gene. The CDR3 runs 15 residues. The ends lost 2 bases at V and 3 bases at J; junction bases unmatched: 3. This CDR3 is CASSQSGQGVYEQYF. The CDR3 nucleotides read TGCGCCAGCAGCCAATCGGGACAGGGGGTCTACGAGCAGTACTTC.

Many counts were recorded for this clonotype. The chain links TRBV9 to TRBJ2-3; D tentatively reads TRBD1 or TRBD2 (7 bases each). V was shortened by 1 base and J by 1 base, with 19 bases between the two germline ends. The CDR3 loop spans 18 amino acids. Germline V gene lookup returns CDR1 SGDLS and CDR2 YYNGEE. CDR3 amino acids: CASSVSPQGGEGTDTQYF. CDR3 DNA sequence: TGTGCCAGCAGCGTATCTCCCCAGGGGGGGGAAGGCACAGATACGCAGTATTTT.

As concerns this clonotype: A single base separates this from a much larger clone, so it may be a read error. This chain connects TRBV5-6 to TRBJ2-3; D gene uncertain. Deletions cut 2 bases from V and 4 bases from J, with 5 bases between. The CDR3 runs to 12 residues. Germline loops: CDR1 SGHDT, CDR2 YYEEEE. CDR3 in amino acids: CASSFTADTQYF. In nucleotides, the CDR3 is TGTGCCAGCAGCTTTACGGCAGATACGCAGTATTTT.

Turning to this clonotype: At one of its ends the junction is not consistent with the germline gene, which may arise from a read error. This chain links TRBV11-2 with TRBJ2-7; D is possibly TRBD2 (6 bases). There are 17 residues in the CDR3. Germline CDR1 reads SGHAT; CDR2 reads FQNNGV. CDR3 protein: CASSPETLRYGGQERHF. CDR3 nucleotides: TGTGCCAGCAGCCCCGAAACCCTTCGGTACGGAGGGCAGGAGCGGCACTTC.